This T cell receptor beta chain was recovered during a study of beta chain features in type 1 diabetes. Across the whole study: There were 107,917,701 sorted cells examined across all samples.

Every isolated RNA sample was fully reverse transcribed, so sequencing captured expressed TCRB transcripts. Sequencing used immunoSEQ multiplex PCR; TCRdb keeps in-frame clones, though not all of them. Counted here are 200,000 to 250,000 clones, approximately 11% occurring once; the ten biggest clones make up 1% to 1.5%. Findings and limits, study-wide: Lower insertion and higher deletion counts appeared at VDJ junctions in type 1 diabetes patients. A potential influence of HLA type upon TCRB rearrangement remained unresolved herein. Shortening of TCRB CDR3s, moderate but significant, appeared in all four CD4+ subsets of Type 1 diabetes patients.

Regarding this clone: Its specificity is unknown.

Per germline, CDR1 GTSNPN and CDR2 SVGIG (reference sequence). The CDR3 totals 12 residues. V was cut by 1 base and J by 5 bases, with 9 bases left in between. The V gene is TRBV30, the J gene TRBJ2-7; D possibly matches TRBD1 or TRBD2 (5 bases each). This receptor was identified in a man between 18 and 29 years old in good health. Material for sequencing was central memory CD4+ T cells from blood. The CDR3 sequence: CAWSGRGDEQYF. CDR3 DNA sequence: TGTGCCTGGAGTGGACGAGGGGACGAGCAGTACTTC.